This T cell receptor beta chain comes out of a study of CD8 T cells in Susac syndrome. A note on this clonotype: Its target is unknown.

Random hexamers were used to reverse transcribe about 0.5 to 1 ug of RNA. Amplification of TCR beta CDR3 by immunoSEQ multiplex PCR spanned 54 Vbeta and 13 Jbeta. MiXCR, applied by TCRdb to the immunoSEQ multiplex PCR reads, yields one record per CDR3 protein. The sample holds 250,000 to 300,000 distinct CDR3 sequences, roughly 85% seen once. Sequencing of TCR beta covered CD8+ and CD4+ T cells obtained from blood. FACS enriched CD8+ TEMRA cells, while bulk CD8+ and CD4+ were negatively isolated. This CDR3 is 14 amino acids long. Germline CDR1 reads MDHEN; CDR2 reads SYDVKM. Trimming shortened V by 3 bases and J by 2 bases, and 9 bases separated the two germline ends. Regarding the study as a whole: In its TCR sequencing and HLA analysis, the study acknowledged that the number of individuals was relatively small.

This TCR was recovered from a human donor with multiple sclerosis. V and J are TRBV28 and TRBJ2-3, with D possibly being TRBD2 (6 bases). The sequenced sample was CD8+ T cells from PBMCs. CDR3 sequence reads: CASSFAGITDTQYF. In DNA form, the CDR3 reads TGTGCCAGCAGTTTCGCGGGAATCACAGATACGCAGTATTTT. The whole variable domain, filled in from reference TRBV28 and TRBJ2-3, reads DVKVTQSSRYLVKRTGEKVFLECVQDMDHENMFWYRQDPGLGLRLIYFSYDVKMKEKGDIPEGYSVSREKKERFSLILESASTNQTSMYLCASSFAGITDTQYFGPGTRLTVL.